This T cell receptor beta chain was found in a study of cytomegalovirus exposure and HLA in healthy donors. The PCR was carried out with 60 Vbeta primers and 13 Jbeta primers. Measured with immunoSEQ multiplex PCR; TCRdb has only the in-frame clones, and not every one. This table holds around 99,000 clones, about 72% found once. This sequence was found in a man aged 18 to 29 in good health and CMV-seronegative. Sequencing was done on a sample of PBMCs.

This chain's CDR3 is CASSTSQDYMDEQYF. The CDR3 coding sequence is TGTGCCAGCAGCACTTCCCAGGATTATATGGACGAGCAGTACTTC. This chain links TRBV9 with TRBJ2-7, with D hard to call. Per the germline V gene, CDR1 is SGDLS and CDR2 is YYNGEE. The CDR3 spans 15 residues. Trimming took off 4 bases at V and 5 bases at J, with 19 bases between the two ends.